This T cell receptor (beta chain) was sequenced for a study of OX40 agonist ivuxolimab in advanced cancers. Only in-frame clones appear in the TCRdb table, and some are missing; sequencing was by immunoSEQ multiplex PCR. This table holds 77,000 or so clones, about 93% found once. The CDR3 extends over 14 amino acids. CDR1 and CDR2 from the germline V gene are SGHRS and YFSETQ. Trimming took 4 bases from V and 6 from J, leaving 17 bases between them. The chain recombines TRBV5-1 with TRBJ2-7; maybe TRBD1 (6 bases). Sample: CD4+ or CD8+ T cells sorted from blood, taken in a trial of the OX40 agonist ivuxolimab. The TCR comes from an adult with an advanced solid tumor such as melanoma, head and neck, liver or kidney cancer. The CDR3 is CASSPEGVKAEQYF. The CDR3 DNA reads TGCGCCAGCAGCCCCGAGGGGGTTAAGGCCGAGCAGTACTTC.